The rows below give T cell receptor beta chains drawn from one sample of a study of CD8+CD57+ T cells in acquired aplastic anemia. TCRdb reanalysed the reads using MiXCR and keeps one entry per CDR3 protein. This sample has 40,000 to 50,000 distinct CDR3 sequences; about three quarters occur once, and the top ten carry around 36%. The sequencing sample was made of sorted CD4+, CD8+, or CD8+CD57+ T cells (not recorded which) from PBMCs. These receptors were obtained from a human donor in good health, serving as a control. Both conserved end residues are part of each CDR3. Each record gives: J gene, D gene, V gene, clone size, CDR3 DNA, CDR3 protein. A D gene is named only where the DNA matches it firmly. Not every row has a clone size; where given, it reads once, few, many or a size class.

TRBJ2-3,NA,TRBV7-6,once,TGTGCCAGCAGCTTAGTGCAGGCAGATACACAGTATTTT,CASSLVQADTQYF
TRBJ2-3,TRBD1,TRBV11-1,NA,TGTGCCAGCCCCAGACCGGACAGGGGGCCTGGAGATACGCAGTATTTT,CASPRPDRGPGDTQYF
TRBJ1-2,NA,TRBV7-2,NA,TGTCCCAGCAGCTTAGAGGGATTTAACTATGGCTACACCTTC,CPSSLEGFNYGYTF
TRBJ1-2,NA,TRBV10-3,NA,TGTGCCATCAGTGAACTCAAAAACTATGGCTACACCTTC,CAISELKNYGYTF
TRBJ2-7,NA,TRBV15,many,TGTGCCACCAGCGGCCGGGGCCTAGCCTACGAGCAGTACTTC,CATSGRGLAYEQYF
TRBJ2-1,NA,TRBV20-1,NA,TGCAGTGCTAGGCCCGGAGACAGCGCCCAATACAATGAGCAGTTCTTC,CSARPGDSAQYNEQFF
TRBJ2-7,NA,TRBV20-1,NA,TGCAGTGCTAGTGAGGACTCCTACGAGCAGTACTTC,CSASEDSYEQYF
TRBJ1-1,NA,TRBV6-1,NA,TGTGCCAGCAGTGGTTTCATCAGGGCTGAAGCTTTCTTT,CASSGFIRAEAFF
TRBJ2-5,NA,TRBV24-1,NA,TGTGCCACCAGTGCTTCACCCGGGACGGGACAAGAGACCCAGTACTTC,CATSASPGTGQETQYF
TRBJ2-7,NA,TRBV29-1,NA,TGCAGCGCCGGGAACCCAAACTACGAGCAGTACTTC,CSAGNPNYEQYF
TRBJ2-1,NA,TRBV25-1,NA,TGTGCCAGCAGTGAAGGATGGGGGGTCAATGAGCAGTTCTTC,CASSEGWGVNEQFF
TRBJ2-2,NA,TRBV9,NA,TGTGCCAGCAGCGTAAAAGCGGAGCTGTTTTTT,CASSVKAELFF
TRBJ2-7,NA,TRBV29-1,NA,TGCAGCGTTGGTGAATCTAACTACGAGCAGTACTTC,CSVGESNYEQYF
TRBJ2-5,NA,TRBV5-1,NA,TGCGCCAGCAGCCCGTTGAGGGGTGAGACCCAGTACTTC,CASSPLRGETQYF
TRBJ1-1,NA,TRBV9,medium-sized,TGTGCCAGCAGTCAGAGGGGCAGTGAAGCTTTCTTT,CASSQRGSEAFF
TRBJ1-1,NA,TRBV7-6,NA,TGTGCCAGCAGCTTAGCAAACAGGCGGTTGAACACTGAAGCTTTCTTT,CASSLANRRLNTEAFF
TRBJ2-3,NA,TRBV20-1,NA,TGCAGTGCTAGAGACATTACGCAGTATTTT,CSARDITQYF
TRBJ1-2,NA,TRBV12-3/TRBV12-4,NA,TGTGCCAGCAGTGGCACAAGCTATGGCTACACCTTC,CASSGTSYGYTF
TRBJ2-1,TRBD1,TRBV25-1,NA,TGTGCCAGCAGTAAGGGGGCGTGGGCCTACCCTGAGCAGTTCTTC,CASSKGAWAYPEQFF
TRBJ2-5,TRBD1,TRBV7-3,NA,TGTGCCAGCAGCTCGGGGACAGGGGTACGGGAGACCCAGTACTTC,CASSSGTGVRETQYF
TRBJ2-7,NA,TRBV2,NA,TGTGCCAGCAGTGAAACGCCCGACTACGAGCAGTACTTC,CASSETPDYEQYF
TRBJ1-1,NA,TRBV20-1,NA,TGCAGTGCTAGAGATCCTAACACTGAAGCTTTCTTT,CSARDPNTEAFF
TRBJ1-1,NA,TRBV10-3,NA,TGTGCCATCAGTGACAGGCTGGACACTGAAGCTTTCTTT,CAISDRLDTEAFF
TRBJ1-2,TRBD1,TRBV29-1,NA,TGCAGCGTTACATCCCGACAGGGAGAGTTCTATGGCTACACCTTC,CSVTSRQGEFYGYTF
TRBJ2-3,NA,TRBV7-2,NA,TGTGCCAATCTCAGAGGCGATACGCAGTATTTT,CANLRGDTQYF
TRBJ2-1,TRBD1,TRBV25-1,NA,TGTGCCAGCAGTTCCGGGACAGGGCACAATGAGCAGTTCTTC,CASSSGTGHNEQFF